This T cell receptor (beta chain) was obtained from a study of shared clonotypes between healthy human individuals. Findings and caveats of the study: In a handful of donors, around 5.5% of naive CD4 clonotypes appeared in common. Only blood samples were collected, and tissue repertoires likely differ.

The CDR3 runs to 15 residues. CDR1 and CDR2 (germline): SGHDT, YYEEEE. Between the trimmed V and J ends, which lost 3 bases and 3 bases, there was a span of 13 bases. The sorted-subset replicate PCRs were given 150 to 250 ng DNA, which is approximately 30,000 T cell genomes. The table came from immunoSEQ multiplex PCR; TCRdb's copy has only in-frame clones and leaves some out. The repertoire holds roughly 2.1 million clones, roughly 91% seen once, with roughly 1.8% in the top ten. It was CD45RO-negative cells, positively selected for CCR7, that made up naive CD8 cells, with terminally differentiated effector memory CD45RA+ cells excluded. As to this clone: Its specificity is not known.

This chain connects TRBV5-6 to TRBJ1-5; D is unclear. The sample was naive CD8+ T cells from PBMCs. The TCR was taken from a man between 18 and 35 years old in good health. Some clones in this sample may be carry-over from other donors' samples. The CDR3 is CASSSGRPPNQPQHF. CDR3 coding DNA: TGTGCCAGCAGCTCGGGAAGGCCCCCCAATCAGCCCCAGCATTTT.